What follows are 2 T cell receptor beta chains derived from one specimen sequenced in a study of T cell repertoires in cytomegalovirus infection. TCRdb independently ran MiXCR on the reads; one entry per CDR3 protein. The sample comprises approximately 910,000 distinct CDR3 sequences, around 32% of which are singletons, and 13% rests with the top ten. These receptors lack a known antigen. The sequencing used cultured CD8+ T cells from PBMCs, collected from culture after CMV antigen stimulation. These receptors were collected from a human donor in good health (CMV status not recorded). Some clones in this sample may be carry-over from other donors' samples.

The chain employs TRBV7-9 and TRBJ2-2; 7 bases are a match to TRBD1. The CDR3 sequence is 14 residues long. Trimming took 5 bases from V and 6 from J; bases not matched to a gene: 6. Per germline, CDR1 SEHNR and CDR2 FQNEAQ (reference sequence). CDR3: CASSRVGTAGELFF. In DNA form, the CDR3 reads TGTGCCAGCAGCCGAGTCGGGACAGCCGGGGAGCTGTTTTTT.

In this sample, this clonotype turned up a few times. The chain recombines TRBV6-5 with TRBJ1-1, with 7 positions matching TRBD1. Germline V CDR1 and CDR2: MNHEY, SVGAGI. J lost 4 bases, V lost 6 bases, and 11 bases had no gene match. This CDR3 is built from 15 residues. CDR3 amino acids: CASSLTGYAATEAFF. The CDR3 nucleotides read TGTGCCAGCAGCTTGACAGGGTATGCGGCCACTGAAGCTTTCTTT.